This T cell receptor (beta chain) emerged from a study of read filtering for tumor transcriptome and immune sequencing. Study overall: Among patients, some 17 were male and some 15 female, aged about 47 to 85 (mean about 69). General study findings and limits: IR-seq and RNA-seq agreed better without single-read clonotypes.

There are 16 residues in the CDR3. Germline values: CDR1 LGHNT, CDR2 FRNRAP. Trimming removed 1 base from V and 4 bases from J, with 16 bases in between. In regard to this clonotype: Its specificity is not known. This may come from a read error, since a much larger clone is one base off.

Molecular barcoded adaptors covering alpha/delta and beta/gamma chains were used on about 390 ng RNA. MiXCR, run by TCRdb on the reads, gives a single entry per CDR3 protein. The profile shows approximately 60,000 distinct CDR3 sequences, roughly 19% of them singletons. The chain employs TRBV12-5 and TRBJ2-5; D is unresolved. The sample was a population of CD138-negative cells sorted from bone marrow. The sequence derives from a donor at least 40 years old with multiple myeloma. The CDR3 region is CASGLGSTPFRETQYF. The CDR3 coding sequence is TGTGCTAGTGGTTTGGGGTCGACACCGTTCCGAGAGACCCAGTACTTC.